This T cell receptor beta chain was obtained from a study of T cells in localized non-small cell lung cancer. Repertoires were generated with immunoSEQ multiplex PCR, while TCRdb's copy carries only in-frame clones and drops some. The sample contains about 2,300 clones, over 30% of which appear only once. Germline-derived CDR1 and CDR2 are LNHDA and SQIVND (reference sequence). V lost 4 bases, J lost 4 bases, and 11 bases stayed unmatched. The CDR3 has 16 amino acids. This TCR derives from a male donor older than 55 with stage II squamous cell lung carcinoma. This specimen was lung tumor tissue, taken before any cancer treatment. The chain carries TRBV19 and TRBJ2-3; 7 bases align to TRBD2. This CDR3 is CASSTRTSGIADTQYF. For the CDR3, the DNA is TGTGCCAGTAGTACCCGGACTAGTGGGATTGCAGATACGCAGTATTTT.